This passage covers 29 T cell receptor beta chains from one sample sequenced in a study of chronic HIV infection and antiretroviral therapy. TCRdb itself ran the 5' RACE reads through MiXCR, one entry per CDR3 protein. The table lists just over 30,000 distinct CDR3 sequences, 8% to 10% of them singletons. The sequenced sample consisted of peripheral blood. The receptors originated from an adult who had HIV and had not received antiretroviral therapy, or was an uninfected healthy control (not recorded which).

A few counts support this clonotype. CDR3 region: CASSQASGNSGANVLTF. Here the CDR3 DNA reads TGTGCCAGCAGCCAAGCATCGGGGAACTCTGGGGCCAACGTCCTGACTTTC. The chain carries TRBV3-1 and TRBJ2-6; D might be TRBD2 (5 bases). Germline CDR1 and CDR2: LGHDT and YNNKEL (reference sequence). CDR3 length: 17 amino acids. Trimming left V 1 base short and J 0 bases short, with 10 bases between.

Only a few counts were recorded for this clonotype. V usage is TRBV19 and J usage is TRBJ2-1; D is undetermined. V gave up 1 base and J gave up 8 bases, with 3 bases separating them. Looked up from germline, CDR1 is LNHDA and CDR2 is SQIVND (reference sequence). The CDR3 has 11 amino acids. CDR3 DNA: TGTGCCAGTAGTATAGGAGATGAGCAGTTCTTC. Translation gives CASSIGDEQFF.

In regard to this clonotype: A single base separates this from a much larger clone, so it may be a read error. As the CDR3 is not closed by the conserved phenylalanine or tryptophan, this likely results from a read error. This chain uses TRBV7-9 with TRBJ1-1; D is unclear. From germline, CDR1 is SEHNR and CDR2 FQNEAQ (reference sequence). V was shortened by 1 base and J by 3 bases, with 12 bases between the two germline ends. There are 15 residues in the CDR3. CDR3 bases: TGTGCCAGCAGCTTAGGGAGGGTCAGAGACACTGAAGCTTTCTCT. Its protein is CASSLGRVRDTEAFS.

This clonotype appeared many times. This CDR3 reads CASGLAGEFADTQYF. In DNA, the CDR3 is TGTGCCTCAGGACTAGCGGGGGAATTTGCAGATACGCAGTATTTT. The chain employs TRBV10-3 and TRBJ2-3; 13 bases agree with TRBD2. The junction had 9 bases not matched to a gene; V was cut back by 11 bases and J by 4 bases. Germline V lookup: CDR1 ENHRY, CDR2 SYGVKD. This CDR3 comprises 15 residues.

This clonotype was recorded many times. This chain joins TRBV9 and TRBJ2-5; 8 bases map to TRBD2. This CDR3 comprises 15 residues. CDR1 and CDR2 (germline): SGDLS, YYNGEE. With V trimmed by 0 bases and J by 5 bases, 6 bases remained unmatched. The CDR3 loop reads CASSVGAGARETQYF. The CDR3 DNA is TGTGCCAGCAGCGTAGGAGCGGGAGCTCGGGAGACCCAGTACTTC.

The table lists this clonotype with a few counts. V usage is TRBV7-2 and J usage is TRBJ1-6; a weak D match, TRBD1 (5 bases). The germline CDR1 and CDR2 sequences are SGHTA and FQGNSA. With 5 bases removed from V and 11 bases from J, the gap between germline ends came to 19 bases. The length of the CDR3 is 15 residues. The CDR3 sequence: CASSHLRVDSTPLHF. As DNA, the CDR3 is TGTGCCAGCAGCCATCTCAGGGTTGACTCTACACCCCTCCACTTT. The full variable domain, completed using reference TRBV7-2 and TRBJ1-6, is GAGVSQSPSNKVTEKGKDVELRCDPISGHTALYWYRQSLGQGLEFLIYFQGNSAPDKSGLPSDRFSAERTGGSVSTLTIQRTQQEDSAVYLCASSHLRVDSTPLHFGNGTRLTVT.

The chain employs TRBV20-1 and TRBJ2-2; TRBD2 matches at 11 bases. The CDR3 is 15 amino acids. The V segment lost 7 bases and the J segment 6 bases; nucleotides outside the gene matches: 10. Germline assignment: CDR1 DFQATT and CDR2 SNEGSKA (reference sequence). The CDR3 sequence: CSGERLAGGPGELFF. CDR3 DNA: TGCAGTGGCGAGCGCCTAGCGGGGGGCCCCGGGGAGCTGTTTTTT.

The rearrangement links TRBV9 to TRBJ2-3; the D is unclear. Germline lookup yields CDR1 SGDLS and CDR2 YYNGEE. The CDR3 totals 12 residues. Trimming cost V 0 bases and J 5 bases, with 4 bases left between them. CDR3 nucleotides: TGTGCCAGCAGCGTAGATGTAGATACGCAGTATTTT. Translation: CASSVDVDTQYF.

The rearrangement joins TRBV2 to TRBJ1-1; TRBD1 agrees at 9 bases. The CDR3 covers 15 residues. CDR1 and CDR2 (germline): SNHLY, FYNNEI. The ends lost 7 bases at V and 5 bases at J; junction bases unmatched: 11. CDR3 DNA: TGTGCCAGCATCCCACAGGGGGCGCGAGGTACTGAAGCTTTCTTT. Its translation: CASIPQGARGTEAFF.

This clonotype was picked up a small number of times. The chain's CDR3 is CASSPPERLSYGYTF. In DNA, the CDR3 is TGTGCCAGCTCACCACCGGAAAGGTTGTCCTATGGCTACACCTTC. The chain employs TRBV18 and TRBJ1-2; no definite D call. V shed 0 bases and J shed 4 bases, with 12 bases lying between them. CDR1 is KGHSH and CDR2 is LQKENI in the germline V gene. CDR3 length: 15 amino acids.

In its sample, this clonotype is medium-sized. The CDR3 DNA follows: TGTGCCAGCAGTGCGGACAGCTCCTACGAGCAGTACTTC. It codes for CASSADSSYEQYF. The rearrangement links TRBV25-1 to TRBJ2-7; D possibly corresponds to TRBD1 (6 bases). The CDR3 is 13 amino acids. The V gene lost 4 bases and the J gene lost 0 bases, with 7 bases spanning the gap. The germline V gene has CDR1 MGHDK and CDR2 SYGVNS.

This sequence joins TRBV28 and TRBJ2-5; D might be TRBD2 (6 bases). The CDR3 has 13 amino acids. The germline V and J ends were trimmed by 3 bases and 14 bases, with 19 bases remaining between them. Looked up from germline, CDR1 is MDHEN and CDR2 is SYDVKM. Here the CDR3 reads CASSFVSSAILYF. The CDR3 region has the DNA TGTGCCAGCAGTTTCGTTTCTAGCGCCATACTCTACTTC.

This clonotype has a handful of counts. The CDR3 DNA is TGTGCCAGCTCACCCCCGCAGGGGGCTGCCAAAAACATTCAGTACTTC. As protein: CASSPPQGAAKNIQYF. V usage is TRBV18 and J usage is TRBJ2-4; 8 bases are a match to TRBD1. The CDR3 is 16 residues long. Per the germline V gene, CDR1 is KGHSH and CDR2 is LQKENI. V shed 3 bases and J 1 base; nucleotides not matched to a gene: 5.

This clonotype was seen only a few times. The rearrangement links TRBV24-1 to TRBJ2-1; D is perhaps TRBD1 or TRBD2 (5 bases each). Germline CDR1 reads KGHDR; CDR2 reads SFDVKD. The ends were cut back, 1 base at V and 7 bases at J, with 10 bases in the middle. The CDR3 length is 14 residues. The CDR3 protein is CATSDLRGGNEQFF. Here the CDR3 DNA reads TGTGCCACCAGTGATTTACGGGGCGGGAATGAGCAGTTCTTC.

Only a few counts were recorded for this clonotype. This chain joins TRBV11-1 and TRBJ2-1; D possibly corresponds to TRBD2 (5 bases). The CDR3 loop spans 16 amino acids. Germline V gene data show CDR1 as SGHAT and CDR2 as FQDESV (reference sequence). Deletions cut 5 bases from V and 0 bases from J, with 14 bases between. The CDR3 loop is CASSPTPGSSYNEQFF. Here the CDR3 DNA reads TGTGCCAGCAGCCCGACCCCGGGGAGCTCCTACAATGAGCAGTTCTTC.

This clonotype was recorded a few times. The chain employs TRBV7-2 and TRBJ2-7, with 9 bases that match TRBD1. The germline V gene has CDR1 SGHTA and CDR2 FQGNSA. This CDR3 spans 17 amino acids. The junction had 15 bases not matched to a gene; V was cut back by 2 bases and J by 7 bases. As DNA, the CDR3 is TGTGCCAGCAGCTTAACCTCCAGACAGGGGGAGATGAGGGAGCAGTACTTC. It specifies CASSLTSRQGEMREQYF.

This clonotype has only a few counts. The chain is built from TRBV29-1 and TRBJ1-2, with a weak D call TRBD1 (5 bases). The germline V gene has CDR1 SQVTM and CDR2 ANQGSEA. V lost 6 bases and J 3 bases, leaving 8 bases between the germline ends. This CDR3 has 11 amino acids. In DNA form, the CDR3 reads TGCAGCGTGGAGACAGACTATGGCTACACCTTC. Translated: CSVETDYGYTF.

This clonotype came up a few times. This chain joins TRBV10-3 and TRBJ1-5; 7 nucleotides line up with TRBD1. The V segment lost 3 bases and the J segment 7 bases; nucleotides outside the gene matches: 9. The CDR3 runs to 15 residues. Germline V gives CDR1 ENHRY, CDR2 SYGVKD. CDR3 DNA sequence: TGTGCCATCAGTGATGCAAGACAGGGCTGGCAGCCCCAGCATTTT. It yields the protein CAISDARQGWQPQHF.

There are many counts of this clonotype. J is TRBJ2-3 and V is TRBV7-6, with D perhaps matching TRBD1 or TRBD2 (5 bases each). CDR1 is SGHVS and CDR2 is FNYEAQ in the germline V gene. This CDR3 contains 14 residues. Trimming cost V 4 bases and J 1 base, with 9 bases left between them. The CDR3 is CASSSGAGTDTQYF. DNA for the CDR3: TGTGCCAGCAGCTCCGGGGCGGGCACAGATACGCAGTATTTT.

This clonotype showed up just a few times. V is TRBV5-5 and J is TRBJ1-5; D is perhaps TRBD1 (6 bases). Germline V CDR1 and CDR2: SGHKS, YYEKEE (reference sequence). Trimming pared 2 bases from V and 4 bases from J, leaving 13 bases between. This CDR3 contains 15 residues. In DNA form, the CDR3 reads TGTGCCAGCAGCTTCGATCAGGGGATTAATCAGCCCCAGCATTTT. It codes for CASSFDQGINQPQHF.

This clonotype was counted many times. This chain connects TRBV18 to TRBJ1-5; 11 nucleotides align to TRBD1. This CDR3 has 15 residues. Germline lookup yields CDR1 KGHSH and CDR2 LQKENI. V shed 6 bases, J shed 6 bases, and the junction held 7 bases outside the gene matches. The CDR3 sequence: CASSPGQGASQPQHF. DNA of the CDR3: TGTGCCAGCTCCCCCGGACAGGGGGCAAGTCAGCCCCAGCATTTT.

In its sample, this clonotype was seen many times. This sequence joins TRBV27 and TRBJ2-6; D gene unclear. Trimming left V 5 bases short and J 1 base short, with 12 bases between. Germline CDR1 MNHEY, CDR2 SMNVEV (reference sequence). The CDR3 is 16 amino acids. The chain's CDR3 is CASSPPTGSGANVLTF. The CDR3 nucleotides are TGTGCCAGCAGTCCCCCGACCGGTTCTGGGGCCAACGTCCTGACTTTC.

This clonotype occurred many times. This chain links TRBV27 with TRBJ2-1; no definite D call. The CDR3 length is 16 residues. V was cut by 5 bases and J by 4 bases, with 18 bases left in between. Germline values: CDR1 MNHEY, CDR2 SMNVEV (reference sequence). The CDR3 region is CASSPSTQNLYNEQFF. The CDR3 DNA reads TGTGCCAGCAGTCCGTCTACCCAAAATCTTTACAATGAGCAGTTCTTC.

The chain combines TRBV20-1 with TRBJ1-5; D is undetermined. CDR1 is DFQATT, CDR2 SNEGSKA, per germline (reference sequence). With 3 bases removed from V and 0 bases from J, the gap between germline ends came to 9 bases. The CDR3 is 14 residues long. The CDR3 loop reads CSARGGRSNQPQHF. The CDR3 nucleotides are TGCAGTGCTAGGGGAGGGCGTAGCAATCAGCCCCAGCATTTT.

Sample share makes this clonotype medium-sized. V gene TRBV4-1 combines with J gene TRBJ2-6, with D hard to call. Germline V gives CDR1 MGHRA, CDR2 YSYEKL. This CDR3 spans 16 amino acids. The germline V and J ends were trimmed by 0 bases and 2 bases, with 8 bases remaining between them. The CDR3 loop reads CASSQEGGTGANVLTF. For the CDR3, the DNA is TGCGCCAGCAGCCAAGAAGGTGGAACTGGGGCCAACGTCCTGACTTTC.

J is TRBJ1-1 and V is TRBV10-3; D might be TRBD1 (5 bases). This CDR3 is built from 15 residues. Germline loops: CDR1 ENHRY, CDR2 SYGVKD. With 0 bases removed from V and 4 bases from J, the gap between germline ends came to 12 bases. The CDR3 sequence is CAISESPAGGTEAFF. The CDR3 bases are TGTGCCATCAGTGAGTCACCAGCCGGGGGCACTGAAGCTTTCTTT.

This clonotype was observed at least ten times. The chain joins TRBV29-1 to TRBJ1-1; D is perhaps TRBD1 (5 bases). This CDR3 has 15 residues. With 3 bases removed from V and 0 bases from J, the gap between germline ends came to 14 bases. The germline V gene has CDR1 SQVTM and CDR2 ANQGSEA. The CDR3 DNA reads TGCAGCGTTGAGGGGACGGATACTATGAACACTGAAGCTTTCTTT. Translated: CSVEGTDTMNTEAFF. Full variable domain (rest looked up from reference TRBV29-1 and TRBJ1-1): SAVISQKPSRDICQRGTSLTIQCQVDSQVTMMFWYRQQPGQSLTLIATANQGSEATYESGFVIDKFPISRPNLTFSTLTVSNMSPEDSSIYLCSVEGTDTMNTEAFFGQGTRLTVV.

There are many counts of this clonotype. V is TRBV5-1 and J is TRBJ2-1; D perhaps matches TRBD2 (5 bases). V was cut by 1 base and J by 8 bases, with 7 bases left in between. Germline V gene data show CDR1 as SGHRS and CDR2 as YFSETQ. The CDR3 has 12 amino acids. CDR3 loop: CASSLLGDEQFF. The CDR3, as DNA: TGCGCCAGCAGCTTGTTGGGAGATGAGCAGTTCTTC.

Only a few counts were recorded for this clonotype. The chain joins TRBV27 to TRBJ2-7, with D tentatively TRBD1 (6 bases). From germline, CDR1 is MNHEY and CDR2 SMNVEV (reference sequence). Trimming took off 3 bases at V and 7 bases at J, with 13 bases between the two ends. The CDR3 runs to 13 residues. The CDR3 DNA reads as TGTGCCAGCAGTTTTAACAGGGTTGGGGAGCAGTACTTC. Its translation: CASSFNRVGEQYF.